This TCR beta chain was captured by sequencing in a study of blood T cell repertoires in COVID-19. Across the whole study: Nucleic acid was either cDNA or gDNA, and it came from T cells, B-cell-depleted T cells, or PBMCs.

This CDR3 region has 13 residues. Trimming took off 5 bases at V and 7 bases at J, with 14 bases between the two ends. In germline, CDR1 is SNHLY, CDR2 FYNNEI. Original processing notes: Reference gene primer amplification in the assay estimated nucleated cell counts. Profiling relied on immunoSEQ multiplex PCR, and the TCRdb table lists in-frame clones only, not all of them. V and J calls and clone size come straight from that table; D and trimming were deduced from the DNA. The table shows 110,000 to 150,000 clones, with 78% occurring only once. The cohort comprised adults aged roughly 18 to 90 years residing in around 25 US areas. Cohort allocation depended upon clinical history that participants reported.

Material for sequencing was PBMCs or T cells enriched from blood (not recorded which). The rearrangement uses TRBV2 and TRBJ1-2; D not resolved. The receptor comes from a woman between 50 and 59 years old who had recovered from COVID-19. The CDR3 region has the DNA TGTGCCAGCAGTCTAGCACTCGGGGTTGGCTACACCTTC. The encoded protein is CASSLALGVGYTF.